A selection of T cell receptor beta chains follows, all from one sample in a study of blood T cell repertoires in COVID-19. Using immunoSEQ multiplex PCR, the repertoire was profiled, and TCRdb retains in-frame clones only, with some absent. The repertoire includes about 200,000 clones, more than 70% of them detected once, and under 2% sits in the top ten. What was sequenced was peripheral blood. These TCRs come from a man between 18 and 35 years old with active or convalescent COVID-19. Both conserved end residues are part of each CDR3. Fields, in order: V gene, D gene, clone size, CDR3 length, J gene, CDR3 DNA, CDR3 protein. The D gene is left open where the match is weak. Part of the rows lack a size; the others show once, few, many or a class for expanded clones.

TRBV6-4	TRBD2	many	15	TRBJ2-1	TGTGCCAGCAGTGACTCGAGCGGGGGGGCCAATGAGCAGTTCTTC	CASSDSSGGANEQFF
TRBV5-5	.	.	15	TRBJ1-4	TGTGCCAGCAGCTTGGCTACAGGGTATGGCGAAAAACTGTTTTTT	CASSLATGYGEKLFF
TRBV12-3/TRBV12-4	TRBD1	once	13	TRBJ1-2	TGTGCCAGCAGTCGGGGACAGGGGTATGGCTACACCTTC	CASSRGQGYGYTF
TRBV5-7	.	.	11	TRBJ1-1	TGTGCCAGTAATTGTCACACTGAAGCTTTCTTT	CASNCHTEAFF
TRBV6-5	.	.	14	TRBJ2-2	TGTGCCAGCAGGCCGAACAGGGCCACCGGGGAGCTGTTTTTT	CASRPNRATGELFF
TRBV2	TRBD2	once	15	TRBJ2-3	TGTGCCAGCAGTCCCACTAGCGGGGGCACAGATACGCAGTATTTT	CASSPTSGGTDTQYF
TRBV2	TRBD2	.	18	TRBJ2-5	TGTGCCAGCGAACAGGGGCTAGCGGGAGGGAAGGAGGGAGAGACCCAGTACTTC	CASEQGLAGGKEGETQYF
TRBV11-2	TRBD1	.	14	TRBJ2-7	TGTGCCAGCAGCTTTCAGGGGGCGCGGAACGAGCAGTACTTC	CASSFQGARNEQYF
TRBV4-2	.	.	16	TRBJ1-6	TGTGCCAGCAGCCAAGAAGAGAGGGATTTAGTCTCACCCCTCCACTTT	CASSQEERDLVSPLHF
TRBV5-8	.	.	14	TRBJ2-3	TGTGCCAGCAGCTTGGGTGTAGTCATAGATACGCAGTATTTT	CASSLGVVIDTQYF
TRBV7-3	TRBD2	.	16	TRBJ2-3	TGTGCCAGCAGCTTAATAGCGGGAGGTAGCACAGATACGCAGTATTTT	CASSLIAGGSTDTQYF
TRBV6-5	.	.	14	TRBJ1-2	TGTGCCAGCAGTCGGACAGCGATAAACTATGGCTACACCTTC	CASSRTAINYGYTF
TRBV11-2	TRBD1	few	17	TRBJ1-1	TGTGCCAGCAGCTTATTTCGTGGGACAGGGCTGAACACTGAAGCTTTCTTT	CASSLFRGTGLNTEAFF
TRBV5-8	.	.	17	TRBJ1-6	TGTGCCAGCAGCTCCGGCGTCGACAGCCTATATAATTCACCCCTCCACTTT	CASSSGVDSLYNSPLHF
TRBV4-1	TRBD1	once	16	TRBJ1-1	TGCGCCAGCAGCCAAAACCGGGACAGGGGGCTTTCTGAAGCTTTCTTT	CASSQNRDRGLSEAFF
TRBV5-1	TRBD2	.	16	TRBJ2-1	TGCGCCAGCAGCCGAACGGGACTCACGGGGGGGAATGAGCAGTTCTTC	CASSRTGLTGGNEQFF
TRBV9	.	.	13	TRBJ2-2	TGTGCCAGCAGCGTTAGAGGCACCGGGGAGCTGTTTTTT	CASSVRGTGELFF
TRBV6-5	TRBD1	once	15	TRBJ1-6	TGTGCCAGCAGTCCCCTGACAGGGCGTCATTCACCCCTCCACTTT	CASSPLTGRHSPLHF
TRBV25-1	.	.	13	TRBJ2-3	TGTGCCAGCAGTGATGGGGCGTCGGTTACGCAGTATTTT	CASSDGASVTQYF
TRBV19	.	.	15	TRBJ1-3	TGTGCCAGTAGCCAACAGGCGGACTCTGGAAACACCATATATTTT	CASSQQADSGNTIYF
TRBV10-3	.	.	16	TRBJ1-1	TGTGCCATCAGTGAAACGACCGGGACAAGGGACACTGAAGCTTTCTTT	CAISETTGTRDTEAFF
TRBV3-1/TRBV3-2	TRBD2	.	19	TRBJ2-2	TGTGCCAGCAGCGAACAGGGGGCGCTTACTAGCGGGGGCACCGGGGAGCTGTTTTTT	CASSEQGALTSGGTGELFF
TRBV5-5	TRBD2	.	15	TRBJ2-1	TGTGCCAGCAGCTTGGCTAGCGGGAGTTACAATGAGCAGTTCTTC	CASSLASGSYNEQFF
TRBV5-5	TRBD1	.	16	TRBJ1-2	TGTGCCAGCAGCTTTAACCAAAGACAGGGGCTGAATGGCTACACCTTC	CASSFNQRQGLNGYTF
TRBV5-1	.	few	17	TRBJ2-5	TGCGCCAGCAGCTTGGGAGTTTCAAGCGATCGGTTGGAGACCCAGTACTTC	CASSLGVSSDRLETQYF
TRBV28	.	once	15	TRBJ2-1	TGTGCCAGCAGCTCCCTAAGGTTGAGGTACAATGAGCAGTTCTTC	CASSSLRLRYNEQFF
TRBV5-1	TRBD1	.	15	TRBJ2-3	TGCGCCAGCAGCTTGCCTGGGACAGCCACAGATACGCAGTATTTT	CASSLPGTATDTQYF
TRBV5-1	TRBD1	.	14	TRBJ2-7	TGCGCCAGCAGCTTCCGGACAGGGCCCTACGAGCAGTACTTC	CASSFRTGPYEQYF
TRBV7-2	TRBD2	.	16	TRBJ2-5	TGTGCCAGCAGCTTTCTCCCTAGCGGGAGTAAAGAGACCCAGTACTTC	CASSFLPSGSKETQYF
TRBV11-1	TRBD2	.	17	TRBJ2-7	TGTGCCAGCAGCTTAGCGGCTACTAGCGGGAGCTTTGGCGAGCAGTACTTC	CASSLAATSGSFGEQYF
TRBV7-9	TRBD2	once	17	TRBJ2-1	TGTGCCAGCAGCCCCGCTTCCGCGGGAGGTTATGCCAATGAGCAGTTCTTC	CASSPASAGGYANEQFF
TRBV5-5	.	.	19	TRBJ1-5	TGTGCCAGCAGCTTGTTCGGCAGCCTCTTTCCGGGGGTTGATCAGCCCCAGCATTTT	CASSLFGSLFPGVDQPQHF
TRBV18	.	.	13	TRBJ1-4	TGTGCCAGCTCACCTAGTGTTAATGAAAAACTGTTTTTT	CASSPSVNEKLFF
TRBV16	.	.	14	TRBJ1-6	TGTGCCAGCAGCCAAGCAAGGAGTCGGTCACCCCTCCACTTT	CASSQARSRSPLHF
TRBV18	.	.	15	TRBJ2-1	TGTGCCAGCTCACCACCGAATCTCCCGGGAGATGAGCAGTTCTTC	CASSPPNLPGDEQFF
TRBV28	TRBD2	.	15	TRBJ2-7	TGTGCCAGCAGTTTCCCTAGCGGGACCGACTACGAGCAGTACTTC	CASSFPSGTDYEQYF
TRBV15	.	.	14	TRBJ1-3	TGTGCCACCAGCAGAGGGGCCCCTGGAAACACCATATATTTT	CATSRGAPGNTIYF